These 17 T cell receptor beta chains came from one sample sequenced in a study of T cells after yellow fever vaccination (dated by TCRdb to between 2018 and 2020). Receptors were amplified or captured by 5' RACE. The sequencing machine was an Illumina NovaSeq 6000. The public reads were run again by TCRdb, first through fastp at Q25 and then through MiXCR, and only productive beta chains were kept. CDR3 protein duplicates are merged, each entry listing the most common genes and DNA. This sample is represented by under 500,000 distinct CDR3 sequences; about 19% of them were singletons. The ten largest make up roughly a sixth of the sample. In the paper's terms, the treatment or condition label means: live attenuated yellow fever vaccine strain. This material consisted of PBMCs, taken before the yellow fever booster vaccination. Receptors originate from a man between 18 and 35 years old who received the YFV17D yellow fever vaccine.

The CDR3 nucleotides read TGCGCCAGCAGCTTGGCCAGCGGGGGGGCCCTTAATGAGCAGTTCTTC. It specifies CASSLASGGALNEQFF. V is TRBV5-1 and J is TRBJ2-1; 10 bases match TRBD2. The CDR3 is made up of 16 amino acids. The germline V gene encodes CDR1 SGHRS and CDR2 YFSETQ. The trim removed 0 bases at V and 7 bases at J, leaving 7 bases unmatched.

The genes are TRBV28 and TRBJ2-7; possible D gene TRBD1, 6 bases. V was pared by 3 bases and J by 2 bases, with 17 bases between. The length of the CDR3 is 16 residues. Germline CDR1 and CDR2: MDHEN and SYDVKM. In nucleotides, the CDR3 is TGTGCCAGCAGTTTTCAGGTAGGGGGAACGACCTACGAGCAGTACGTC. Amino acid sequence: CASSFQVGGTTYEQYV.

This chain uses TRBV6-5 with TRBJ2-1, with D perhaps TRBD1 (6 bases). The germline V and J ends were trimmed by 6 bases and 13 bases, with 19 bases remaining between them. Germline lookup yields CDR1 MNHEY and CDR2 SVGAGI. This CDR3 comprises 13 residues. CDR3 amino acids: CASSDTGISEQFF. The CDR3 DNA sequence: TGTGCCAGCAGCGATACAGGGATTTCGGAACAGTTCTTC.

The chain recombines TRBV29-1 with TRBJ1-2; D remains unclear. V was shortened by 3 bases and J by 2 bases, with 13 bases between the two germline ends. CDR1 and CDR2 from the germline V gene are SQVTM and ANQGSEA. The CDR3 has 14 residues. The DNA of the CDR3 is TGCAGCGTTGATTTCAGAGGGAAGAACTATGGCTACACCTTC. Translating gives CSVDFRGKNYGYTF.

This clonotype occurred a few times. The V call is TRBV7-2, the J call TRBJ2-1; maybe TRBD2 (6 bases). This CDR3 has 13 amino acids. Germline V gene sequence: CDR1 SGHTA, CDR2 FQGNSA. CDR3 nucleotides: TGTGCTGTCACCTCGGCGGGGCACAATGAGCAGTTCTTC. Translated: CAVTSAGHNEQFF. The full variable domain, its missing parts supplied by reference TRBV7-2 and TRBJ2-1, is GAGVSQSPSNKVTEKGKDVELRCDPISGHTALYWYRQSLGQGLEFLIYFQGNSAPDKSGLPSDRFSAERTGGSVSTLTIQRTQQEDSAVYLCAVTSAGHNEQFFGPGTRLTVL.

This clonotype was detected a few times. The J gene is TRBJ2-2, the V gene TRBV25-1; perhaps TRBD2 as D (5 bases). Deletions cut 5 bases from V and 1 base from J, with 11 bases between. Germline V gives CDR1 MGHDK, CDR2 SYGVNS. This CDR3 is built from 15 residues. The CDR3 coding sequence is TGTGCCAGCAGTTCGACTAATAGGAACACCGGGGAGCTGTTTTTT. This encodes CASSSTNRNTGELFF. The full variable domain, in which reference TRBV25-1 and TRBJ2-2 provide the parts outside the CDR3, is EADIYQTPRYLVIGTGKKITLECSQTMGHDKMYWYQQDPGMELHLIHYSYGVNSTEKGDLSSESTVSRIRTEHFPLTLESARPSHTSQYLCASSSTNRNTGELFFGEGSRLTVL.

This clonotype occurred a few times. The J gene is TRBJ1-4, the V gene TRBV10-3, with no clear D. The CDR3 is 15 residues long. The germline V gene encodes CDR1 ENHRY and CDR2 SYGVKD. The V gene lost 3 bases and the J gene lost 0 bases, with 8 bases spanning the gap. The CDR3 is CAISDAGATNEKLFF. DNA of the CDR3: TGTGCCATCAGTGACGCCGGGGCAACTAATGAAAAACTGTTTTTT.

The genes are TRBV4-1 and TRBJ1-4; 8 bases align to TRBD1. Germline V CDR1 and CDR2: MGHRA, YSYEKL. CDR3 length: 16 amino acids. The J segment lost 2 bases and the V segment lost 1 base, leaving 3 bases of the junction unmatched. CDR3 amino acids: CASSQAQGATNEKLFF. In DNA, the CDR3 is TGCGCCAGCAGCCAAGCCCAGGGGGCGACTAATGAAAAACTGTTTTTT.

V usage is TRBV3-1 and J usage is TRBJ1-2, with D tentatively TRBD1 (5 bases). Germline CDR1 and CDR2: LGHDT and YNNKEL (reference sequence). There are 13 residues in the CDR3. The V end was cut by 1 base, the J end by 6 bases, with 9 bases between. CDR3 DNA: TGTGCCAGCAGCCAAGCAGGAGGGGATGGCTACACCTTC. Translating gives CASSQAGGDGYTF. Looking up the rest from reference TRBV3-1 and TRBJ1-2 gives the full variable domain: DTAVSQTPKYLVTQMGNDKSIKCEQNLGHDTMYWYKQDSKKFLKIMFSYNNKELIINETVPNRFSPKSPDKAHLNLHINSLELGDSAVYFCASSQAGGDGYTFGSGTRLTVV.

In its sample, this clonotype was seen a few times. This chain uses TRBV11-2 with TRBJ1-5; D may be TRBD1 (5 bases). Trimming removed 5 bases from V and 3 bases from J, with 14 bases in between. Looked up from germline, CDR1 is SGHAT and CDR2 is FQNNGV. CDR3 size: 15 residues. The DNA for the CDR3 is TGTGCCAGCAGCCTGGGGCAGCGGACCAATCAGCCCCAGCATTTT. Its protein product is CASSLGQRTNQPQHF.

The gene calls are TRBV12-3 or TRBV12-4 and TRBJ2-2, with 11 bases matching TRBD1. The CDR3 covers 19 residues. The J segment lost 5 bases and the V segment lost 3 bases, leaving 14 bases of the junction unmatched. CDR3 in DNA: TGTGCCAGCAGTTTTTCCCCCGGGACAGGGGGTGCGGGAACCGGGGAGCTGTTTTTT. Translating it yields CASSFSPGTGGAGTGELFF.

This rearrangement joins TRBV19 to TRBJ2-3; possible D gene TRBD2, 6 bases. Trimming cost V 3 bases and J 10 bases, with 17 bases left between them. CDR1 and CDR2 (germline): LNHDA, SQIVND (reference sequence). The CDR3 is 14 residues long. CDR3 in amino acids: CASSIPGTAPAQYF. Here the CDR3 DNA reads TGTGCCAGTAGTATTCCCGGGACTGCCCCCGCGCAGTATTTT.

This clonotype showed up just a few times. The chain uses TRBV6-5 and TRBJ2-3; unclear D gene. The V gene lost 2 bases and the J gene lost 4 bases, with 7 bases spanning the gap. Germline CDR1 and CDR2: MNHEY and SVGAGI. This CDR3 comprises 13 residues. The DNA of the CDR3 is TGTGCCAGCAGTTACCGGTCATCAGATACGCAGTATTTT. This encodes CASSYRSSDTQYF.

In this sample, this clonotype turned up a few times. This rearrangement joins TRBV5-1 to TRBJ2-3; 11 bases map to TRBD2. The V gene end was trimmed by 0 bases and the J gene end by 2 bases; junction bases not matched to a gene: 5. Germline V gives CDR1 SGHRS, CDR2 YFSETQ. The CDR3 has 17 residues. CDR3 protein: CASSLEDSGGDTDTQYF. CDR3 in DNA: TGCGCCAGCAGCTTGGAAGATAGCGGGGGGGACACAGATACGCAGTATTTT.

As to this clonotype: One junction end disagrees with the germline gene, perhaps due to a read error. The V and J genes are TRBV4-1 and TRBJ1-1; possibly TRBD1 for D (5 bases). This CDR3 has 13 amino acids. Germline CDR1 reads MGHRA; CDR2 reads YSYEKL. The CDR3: CASSPREVTEAIF. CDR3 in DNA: TGCGCCAGCAGCCCCAGGGAAGTCACTGAAGCTATCTTT.

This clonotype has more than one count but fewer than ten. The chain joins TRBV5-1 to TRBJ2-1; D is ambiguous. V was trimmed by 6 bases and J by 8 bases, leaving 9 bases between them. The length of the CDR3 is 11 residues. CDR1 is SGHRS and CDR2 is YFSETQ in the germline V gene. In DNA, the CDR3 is TGCGCCAGCACCCTAGACCATGAGCAGTTCTTC. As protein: CASTLDHEQFF.

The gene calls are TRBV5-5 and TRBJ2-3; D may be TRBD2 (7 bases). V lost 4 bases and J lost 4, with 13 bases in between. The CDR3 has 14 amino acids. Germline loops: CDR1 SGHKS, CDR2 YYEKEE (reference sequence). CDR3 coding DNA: TGTGCCAGCAGCACTAGGGGGGGCCCAGATACGCAGTATTTT. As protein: CASSTRGGPDTQYF.